The 22 T cell receptor beta chains below come from one sample, sequenced in a study of T cell changes during pregnancy in multiple sclerosis. Some clones are missing from TCRdb's copy, which holds only in-frame ones; the method was immunoSEQ multiplex PCR. The sample records 66,000 or so clones, more than 85% being singletons. The source material was CD8+ T cells from peripheral blood mononuclear cells, sampled before pregnancy. The receptors were gathered from a female donor with multiple sclerosis, enrolled in a pregnancy study.

The count of this clone is one. J is TRBJ1-2 and V is TRBV14; a weak D match, TRBD1 (6 bases). The CDR3 length is 15 residues. The V gene lost 1 base and the J gene lost 8 bases, with 17 bases spanning the gap. Germline lookup yields CDR1 SGHDN and CDR2 FVKESK. The CDR3 here is CASSQAGWGREGYTF. The CDR3 region has the DNA TGTGCCAGCAGCCAAGCCGGTTGGGGGCGCGAGGGCTACACCTTC.

This rearrangement joins TRBV7-9 to TRBJ2-1, with 9 bases matching TRBD2. Trimming removed 8 bases from V and 1 base from J; junction bases left unmatched: 12. Germline loops: CDR1 SEHNR, CDR2 FQNEAQ (reference sequence). The CDR3 spans 17 residues. The CDR3 DNA is TGTGCCAGCCGGGATGGCGGGGGGGCCGGGTCCTACAATGAGCAGTTCTTC. Translation gives CASRDGGGAGSYNEQFF. Drawing the rest from reference TRBV7-9 and TRBJ2-1, the complete variable domain is DTGVSQNPRHKITKRGQNVTFRCDPISEHNRLYWYRQTLGQGPEFLTYFQNEAQLEKSRLLSDRFSAERPKGSFSTLEIQRTEQGDSAMYLCASRDGGGAGSYNEQFFGPGTRLTVL.

This chain joins TRBV4-2 and TRBJ2-1; 8 bases match TRBD2. Germline values: CDR1 LGHNA, CDR2 YNFKEQ. With V trimmed by 1 base and J by 6 bases, 8 bases remained unmatched. CDR3 length: 16 residues. CDR3 in DNA: TGTGCCAGCAGCCAAGTGAATAGCGGGGCCCTCAATGAGCAGTTCTTC. It specifies CASSQVNSGALNEQFF.

The gene calls are TRBV7-9 and TRBJ1-2; weak D call: TRBD1 (6 bases). The germline gives CDR1 SEHNR, CDR2 FQNEAQ (reference sequence). Trimming took 8 bases from V and 7 from J, leaving 14 bases between them. CDR3 length equals 12 residues. CDR3 bases: TGTGCCAGCCCAGGGGAAGGGTCTGGCTACACCTTC. Encoded protein: CASPGEGSGYTF.

The chain employs TRBV5-6 and TRBJ1-2, with D possibly matching TRBD1 (5 bases). The CDR3 covers 12 residues. Trimming removed 8 bases from V and 3 bases from J, with 11 bases in between. Germline values: CDR1 SGHDT, CDR2 YYEEEE. The CDR3 DNA reads as TGTGCCAGTGCAGGGTACGACTATGGCTACACCTTC. It yields the protein CASAGYDYGYTF. The whole variable domain, filled in from reference TRBV5-6 and TRBJ1-2, reads DAGVTQSPTHLIKTRGQQVTLRCSPKSGHDTVSWYQQALGQGPQFIFQYYEEEERQRGNFPDRFSGHQFPNYSSELNVNALLLGDSALYLCASAGYDYGYTFGSGTRLTVV.

The J gene is TRBJ2-5, the V gene TRBV4-1; maybe TRBD2 (5 bases). The CDR3 loop spans 15 amino acids. V lost 0 bases, J lost 5 bases, and 13 bases lay in between. Germline CDR1 reads MGHRA; CDR2 reads YSYEKL. The CDR3 loop reads CASSQDAQDSETQYF. As DNA, the CDR3 is TGCGCCAGCAGCCAAGATGCTCAGGACTCGGAGACCCAGTACTTC.

This rearrangement joins TRBV7-3 to TRBJ1-1; 10 nucleotides agree with TRBD1. This CDR3 region has 15 residues. CDR1 is SGHTA and CDR2 is FQGTGA in the germline V gene. The V and J ends lost 2 bases and 3 bases, in that order; junction bases with no gene match: 3. The DNA of the CDR3 is TGTGCCAGCAGCTTACAGGGACAGGGGTACACTGAAGCTTTCTTT. Encoded protein: CASSLQGQGYTEAFF. Combining the CDR3 with reference TRBV7-3 and TRBJ1-1 gives the whole variable domain GAGVSQTPSNKVTEKGKYVELRCDPISGHTALYWYRQSLGQGPEFLIYFQGTGAADDSGLPNDRFFAVRPEGSVSTLKIQRTERGDSAVYLCASSLQGQGYTEAFFGQGTRLTVV.

The gene calls are TRBV18 and TRBJ2-3; D perhaps matches TRBD1 (5 bases). Trimming shortened V by 5 bases and J by 2 bases, and 17 bases separated the two germline ends. Germline CDR1 KGHSH, CDR2 LQKENI. There are 16 residues in the CDR3. Written as DNA, the CDR3 is TGTGCCAGCTCATTGCAGGGCGACCGGCTCACAGATACGCAGTATTTT. Translation gives CASSLQGDRLTDTQYF.

This clone was counted a single time. This chain joins TRBV11-2 and TRBJ2-1; D remains ambiguous. CDR1 and CDR2 from the germline V gene are SGHAT and FQNNGV. The CDR3 is 14 amino acids. V lost 4 bases and J lost 0, with 7 bases in between. CDR3 sequence reads: CASSSPSSYNEQFF. As DNA, the CDR3 is TGTGCCAGCAGCTCCCCCAGCTCCTACAATGAGCAGTTCTTC.

CDR3 sequence: CASSLGGGLYNEQFF. CDR3 in DNA: TGCGCCAGCAGCCTCGGGGGGGGTCTATACAATGAGCAGTTCTTC. The chain links TRBV4-1 to TRBJ2-1; TRBD2 matches 8 bases. From germline, CDR1 is MGHRA and CDR2 YSYEKL. The ends lost 4 bases at V and 4 bases at J; junction bases unmatched: 6. The CDR3 sequence is 15 residues long.

With respect to this clone: At the DNA level, this CDR3 is encoded by other sequences in the same sample as well. This chain connects TRBV6-6 to TRBJ2-7; D is unclear. V was shortened by 6 bases and J by 2 bases, with 5 bases between the two germline ends. Germline values: CDR1 MNHNY, CDR2 SVGAGI (reference sequence). The CDR3 loop spans 11 amino acids. CDR3 amino acids: CASSPAYEQYF. The CDR3 DNA sequence: TGTGCCAGCAGCCCTGCCTACGAGCAGTACTTC.

The chain carries TRBV4-1 and TRBJ1-6, with a weak D call TRBD1 (5 bases). The CDR3 length is 15 residues. V was trimmed by 4 bases and J by 10 bases, leaving 17 bases between them. Germline V gene lookup returns CDR1 MGHRA and CDR2 YSYEKL. The DNA for the CDR3 is TGCGCCAGCAGCCGTTCAGGCACGGGGGAATCACCCCTCCACTTT. As protein: CASSRSGTGESPLHF.

The chain has TRBV14 and TRBJ2-3; 10 positions match TRBD2. The CDR3 is 15 amino acids. J gave up 1 base and V 5 bases, and 3 bases lay outside the gene matches. CDR1 and CDR2 (germline): SGHDN, FVKESK. CDR3 in amino acids: CASSYLAGGTDTQYF. In DNA form, the CDR3 reads TGTGCCAGCAGCTATCTAGCGGGGGGCACAGATACGCAGTATTTT.

This chain connects TRBV6-5 to TRBJ2-7; D is unclear. The germline V gene encodes CDR1 MNHEY and CDR2 SVGAGI. CDR3 size: 13 residues. Trimming removed 5 bases at V and 2 bases at J, with 10 bases between. DNA for the CDR3: TGTGCCAGCAGTAGCCAATTAACCTACGAGCAGTACTTC. This gives the protein CASSSQLTYEQYF.

V and J are TRBV19 and TRBJ1-2; D gene ambiguous. CDR1 LNHDA and CDR2 SQIVND come from the germline V gene (reference sequence). The CDR3 has 13 residues. The germline V and J ends were trimmed by 8 bases and 1 base, with 11 bases remaining between them. CDR3 protein: CASGPTFNYGYTF. The CDR3 DNA is TGTGCCAGTGGGCCCACGTTTAACTATGGCTACACCTTC.

The CDR3, as DNA: TGTGCCAGTACCGATGGGGGGTTCCAAGAGACCCAGTACTTC. Translation: CASTDGGFQETQYF. The rearrangement uses TRBV19 and TRBJ2-5; D might be TRBD2 (6 bases). This CDR3 is 14 amino acids long. Trimming cost V 7 bases and J 1 base, with 13 bases left between them. From germline, CDR1 is LNHDA and CDR2 SQIVND (reference sequence). The variable domain in full, with the rest retrieved from reference TRBV19 and TRBJ2-5, is DGGITQSPKYLFRKEGQNVTLSCEQNLNHDAMYWYRQDPGQGLRLIYYSQIVNDFQKGDIAEGYSVSREKKESFPLTVTSAQKNPTAFYLCASTDGGFQETQYFGPGTRLLVL.

The J gene is TRBJ2-7, the V gene TRBV4-2; D is possibly TRBD2 (7 bases). Trimming cost V 0 bases and J 0 bases, with 15 bases left between them. Germline CDR1 is LGHNA and CDR2 is YNFKEQ. The CDR3 has 17 residues. The CDR3 loop reads CASSQDTEGDYSYEQYF. The CDR3 DNA is TGTGCCAGCAGCCAAGATACGGAGGGGGACTACTCCTACGAGCAGTACTTC.

The V call is TRBV2, the J call TRBJ1-1; D call uncertain. Looked up from germline, CDR1 is SNHLY and CDR2 is FYNNEI. Between the trimmed V and J ends, which lost 9 bases and 1 base, there was a span of 18 bases. CDR3 size: 15 residues. The CDR3 is CARLDKEGRNTEAFF. The DNA for the CDR3 is TGTGCCAGACTCGACAAGGAGGGTCGGAACACTGAAGCTTTCTTT.

V usage is TRBV13 and J usage is TRBJ1-1; D gene unclear. V was shortened by 0 bases and J by 0 bases, with 11 bases between the two germline ends. Germline assignment: CDR1 PRHDT and CDR2 FYEKMQ (reference sequence). CDR3 length equals 16 residues. The CDR3 spells CASSLGRVTMNTEAFF. CDR3 in DNA: TGTGCCAGCAGCTTAGGCCGGGTGACGATGAACACTGAAGCTTTCTTT.

The chain is built from TRBV9 and TRBJ2-3; D call uncertain. V shed 0 bases and J shed 0 bases, with 11 bases lying between them. Germline CDR1 and CDR2: SGDLS and YYNGEE. The CDR3 sequence is 16 residues long. DNA of the CDR3: TGTGCCAGCAGCGTAGCGCCCGGTTCTAGCACAGATACGCAGTATTTT. Translating it yields CASSVAPGSSTDTQYF.

The rearrangement joins TRBV5-6 to TRBJ1-5, with 8 bases that match TRBD1. In germline, CDR1 is SGHDT, CDR2 YYEEEE. The CDR3 spans 14 residues. After removal of 2 bases from V and 4 bases from J, the junction contained 2 bases not matched to a gene. CDR3 bases: TGTGCCAGCAGCTTTCGACAGGGGAATCAGCCCCAGCATTTT. Translated, it gives CASSFRQGNQPQHF.

The chain recombines TRBV29-1 with TRBJ2-2; D is unclear. This CDR3 has 15 residues. Germline loops: CDR1 SQVTM, CDR2 ANQGSEA. V dropped 0 bases and J dropped 6 bases, with 14 bases sitting between them. CDR3 sequence (DNA): TGCAGCGTTGAAGATGGCTCTTCCTTCGCCGGGGAGCTGTTTTTT. Its translation is CSVEDGSSFAGELFF.